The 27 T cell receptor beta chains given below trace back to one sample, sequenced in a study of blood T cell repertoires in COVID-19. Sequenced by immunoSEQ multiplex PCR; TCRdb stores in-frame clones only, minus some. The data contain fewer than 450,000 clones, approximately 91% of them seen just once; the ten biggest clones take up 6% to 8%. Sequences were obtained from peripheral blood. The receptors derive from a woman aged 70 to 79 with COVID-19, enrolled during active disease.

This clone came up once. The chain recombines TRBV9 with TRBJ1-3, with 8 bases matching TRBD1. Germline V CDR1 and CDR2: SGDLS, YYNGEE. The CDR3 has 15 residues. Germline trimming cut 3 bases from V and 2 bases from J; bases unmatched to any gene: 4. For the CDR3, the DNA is TGTGCCAGCAGCGCCCGGACAGGGACTGGAAACACCATATATTTT. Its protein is CASSARTGTGNTIYF.

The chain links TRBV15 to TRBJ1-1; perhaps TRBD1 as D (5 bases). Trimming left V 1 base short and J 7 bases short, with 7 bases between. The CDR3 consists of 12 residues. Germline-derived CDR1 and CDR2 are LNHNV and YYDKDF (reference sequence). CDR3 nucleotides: TGTGCCACCAGCAGAGCGGACAATGAAGCTTTCTTT. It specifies CATSRADNEAFF.

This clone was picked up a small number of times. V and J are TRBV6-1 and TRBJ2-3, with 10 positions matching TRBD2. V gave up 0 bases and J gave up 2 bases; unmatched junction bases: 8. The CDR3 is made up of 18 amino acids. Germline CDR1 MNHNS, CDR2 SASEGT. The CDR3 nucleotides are TGTGCCAGCAGTGAAGCTCCAGCGGGGGGGACATACACAGATACGCAGTATTTT. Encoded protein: CASSEAPAGGTYTDTQYF.

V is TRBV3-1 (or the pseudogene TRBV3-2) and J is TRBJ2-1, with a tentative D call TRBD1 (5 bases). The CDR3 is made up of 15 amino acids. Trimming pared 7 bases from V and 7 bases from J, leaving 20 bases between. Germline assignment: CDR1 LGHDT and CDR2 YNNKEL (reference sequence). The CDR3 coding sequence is TGTGCCAGCACCGCAGGGTATCTTAAGGAGAATGAGCAGTTCTTC. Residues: CASTAGYLKENEQFF.

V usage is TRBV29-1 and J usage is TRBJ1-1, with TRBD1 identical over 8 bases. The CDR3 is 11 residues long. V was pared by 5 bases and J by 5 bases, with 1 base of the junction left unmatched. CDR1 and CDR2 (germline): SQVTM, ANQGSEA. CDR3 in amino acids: CSVHRGTEAFF. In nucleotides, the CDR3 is TGCAGCGTTCACAGGGGGACTGAAGCTTTCTTT.

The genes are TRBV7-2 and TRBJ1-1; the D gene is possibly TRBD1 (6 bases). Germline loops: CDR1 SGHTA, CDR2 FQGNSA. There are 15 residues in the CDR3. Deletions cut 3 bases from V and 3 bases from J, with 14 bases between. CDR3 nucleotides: TGTGCCAGCAGCTTGGACAGAAAGGTGGACACTGAAGCTTTCTTT. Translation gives CASSLDRKVDTEAFF. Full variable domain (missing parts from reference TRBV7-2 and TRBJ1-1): GAGVSQSPSNKVTEKGKDVELRCDPISGHTALYWYRQSLGQGLEFLIYFQGNSAPDKSGLPSDRFSAERTGGSVSTLTIQRTQQEDSAVYLCASSLDRKVDTEAFFGQGTRLTVV.

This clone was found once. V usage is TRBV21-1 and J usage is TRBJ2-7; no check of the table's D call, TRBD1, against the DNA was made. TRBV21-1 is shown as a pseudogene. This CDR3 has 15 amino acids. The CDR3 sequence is CASSRLGDRCHEQYF. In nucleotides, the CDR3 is TGTGCCAGCAGCAGACTTGGGGACAGGTGCCACGAGCAGTACTTC.

CDR3 protein: CASSVAGGAYTEAFF. The CDR3 region has the DNA TGTGCCAGCTCTGTGGCAGGGGGCGCCTACACTGAAGCTTTCTTT. The genes are TRBV18 and TRBJ1-1; 8 bases align to TRBD1. Trimming removed 6 bases from V and 3 bases from J; junction bases left unmatched: 9. Germline-derived CDR1 and CDR2 are KGHSH and LQKENI. The CDR3 has 15 amino acids. The full variable domain, in which reference TRBV18 and TRBJ1-1 provide the parts outside the CDR3, is NAGVMQNPRHLVRRRGQEARLRCSPMKGHSHVYWYRQLPEEGLKFMVYLQKENIIDESGMPKERFSAEFPKEGPSILRIQQVVRGDSAAYFCASSVAGGAYTEAFFGQGTRLTVV.

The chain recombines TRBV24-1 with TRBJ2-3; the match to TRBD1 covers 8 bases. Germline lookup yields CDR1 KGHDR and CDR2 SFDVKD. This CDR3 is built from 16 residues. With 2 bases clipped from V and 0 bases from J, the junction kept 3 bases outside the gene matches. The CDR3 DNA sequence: TGTGCCACCAGTGATTCAGACAGGGGTAGCACAGATACGCAGTATTTT. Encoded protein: CATSDSDRGSTDTQYF.

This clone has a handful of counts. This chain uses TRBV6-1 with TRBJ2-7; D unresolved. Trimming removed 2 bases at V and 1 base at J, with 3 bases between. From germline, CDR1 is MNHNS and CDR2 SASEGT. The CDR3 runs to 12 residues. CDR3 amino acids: CASSELSYEQYF. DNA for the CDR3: TGTGCCAGCAGTGAACTGTCCTACGAGCAGTACTTC.

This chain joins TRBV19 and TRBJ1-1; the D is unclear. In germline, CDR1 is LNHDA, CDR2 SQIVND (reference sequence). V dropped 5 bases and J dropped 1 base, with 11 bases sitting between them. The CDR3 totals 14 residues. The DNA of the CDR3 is TGTGCCAGTAGTCCCGGGAGATGGAACACTGAAGCTTTCTTT. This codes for CASSPGRWNTEAFF.

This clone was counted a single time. The CDR3 protein is CASSPYAVSPLHF. CDR3 coding DNA: TGTGCCAGCAGTCCGTATGCGGTATCACCCCTCCACTTT. The genes are TRBV11-2 and TRBJ1-6; D is uncertain. The CDR3 covers 13 residues. Trimming removed 6 bases from V and 10 bases from J, with 13 bases in between. Germline values: CDR1 SGHAT, CDR2 FQNNGV.

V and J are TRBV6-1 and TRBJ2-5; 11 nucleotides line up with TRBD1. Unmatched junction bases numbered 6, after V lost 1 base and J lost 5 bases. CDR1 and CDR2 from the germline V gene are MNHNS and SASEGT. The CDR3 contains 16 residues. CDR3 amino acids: CASSEVWTGGMETQYF. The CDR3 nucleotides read TGTGCCAGCAGTGAAGTTTGGACAGGGGGCATGGAGACCCAGTACTTC.

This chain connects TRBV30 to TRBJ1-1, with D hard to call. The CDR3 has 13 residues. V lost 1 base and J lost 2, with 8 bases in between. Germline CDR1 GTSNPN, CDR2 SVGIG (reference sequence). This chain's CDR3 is CAWSAGGNTEAFF. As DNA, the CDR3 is TGTGCCTGGAGTGCTGGCGGCAACACTGAAGCTTTCTTT.

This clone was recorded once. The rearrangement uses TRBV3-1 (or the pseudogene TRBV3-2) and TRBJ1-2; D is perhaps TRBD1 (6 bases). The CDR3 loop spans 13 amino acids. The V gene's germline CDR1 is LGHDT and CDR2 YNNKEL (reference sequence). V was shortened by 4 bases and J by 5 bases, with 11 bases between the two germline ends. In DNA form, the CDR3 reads TGTGCCAGCAGCCCTGGGACACCGTATGGCTACACCTTC. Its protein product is CASSPGTPYGYTF.

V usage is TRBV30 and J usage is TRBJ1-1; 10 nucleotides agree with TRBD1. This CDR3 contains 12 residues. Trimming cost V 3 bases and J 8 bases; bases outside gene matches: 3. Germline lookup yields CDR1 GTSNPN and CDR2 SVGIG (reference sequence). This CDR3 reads CAWRTGGSEAFF. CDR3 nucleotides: TGTGCCTGGAGGACAGGGGGCTCCGAAGCTTTCTTT.

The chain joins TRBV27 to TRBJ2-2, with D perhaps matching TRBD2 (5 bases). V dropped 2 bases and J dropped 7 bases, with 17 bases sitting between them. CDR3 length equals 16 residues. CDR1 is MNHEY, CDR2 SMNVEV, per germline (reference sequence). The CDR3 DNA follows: TGTGCCAGCAGTTTAACCCGTGCTAGGACTGGCGGGGAGCTGTTTTTT. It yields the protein CASSLTRARTGGELFF.

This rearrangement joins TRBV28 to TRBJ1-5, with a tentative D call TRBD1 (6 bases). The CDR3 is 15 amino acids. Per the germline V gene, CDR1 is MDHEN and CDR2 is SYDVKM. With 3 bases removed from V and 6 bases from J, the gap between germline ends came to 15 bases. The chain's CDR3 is CASSFRGAFSQPQHF. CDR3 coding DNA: TGTGCCAGCAGTTTCCGGGGGGCCTTTAGTCAGCCCCAGCATTTT.

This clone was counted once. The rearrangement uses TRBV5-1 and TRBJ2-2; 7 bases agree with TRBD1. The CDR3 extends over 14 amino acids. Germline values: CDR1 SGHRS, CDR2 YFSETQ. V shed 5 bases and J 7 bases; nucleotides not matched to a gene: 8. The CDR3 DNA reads TGCGCCAGCAGGGCGCAGGGGGAGAACGGGGAGCTGTTTTTT. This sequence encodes CASRAQGENGELFF.

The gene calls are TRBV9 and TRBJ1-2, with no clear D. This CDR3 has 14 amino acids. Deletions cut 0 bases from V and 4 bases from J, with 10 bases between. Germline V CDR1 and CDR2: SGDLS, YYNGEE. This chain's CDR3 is CASSVGEGTYGYTF. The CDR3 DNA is TGTGCCAGCAGCGTAGGGGAGGGAACCTATGGCTACACCTTC.

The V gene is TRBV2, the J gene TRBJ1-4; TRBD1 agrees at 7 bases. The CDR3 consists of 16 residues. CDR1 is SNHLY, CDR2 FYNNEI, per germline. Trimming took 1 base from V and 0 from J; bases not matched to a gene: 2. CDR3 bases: TGTGCCAGCAGTGAAGAGAGGGGGCCAACTAATGAAAAACTGTTTTTT. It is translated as CASSEERGPTNEKLFF.

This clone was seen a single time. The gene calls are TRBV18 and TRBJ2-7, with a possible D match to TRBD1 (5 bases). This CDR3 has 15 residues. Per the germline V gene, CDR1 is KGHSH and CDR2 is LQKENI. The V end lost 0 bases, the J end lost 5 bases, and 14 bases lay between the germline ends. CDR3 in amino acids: CASSPPTAGLNEQYF. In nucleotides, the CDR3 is TGTGCCAGCTCACCACCGACAGCCGGCTTGAACGAGCAGTACTTC.

CDR3 in DNA: TGTGCCAGCAGTTACTCAACAGGGTCTAACTACGAGCAGTACTTC. It is translated as CASSYSTGSNYEQYF. The chain is built from TRBV6-6 and TRBJ2-7, with D possibly matching TRBD1 (6 bases). Germline CDR1 MNHNY, CDR2 SVGAGI (reference sequence). Trimming removed 0 bases at V and 3 bases at J, with 12 bases between. CDR3 length: 15 amino acids.

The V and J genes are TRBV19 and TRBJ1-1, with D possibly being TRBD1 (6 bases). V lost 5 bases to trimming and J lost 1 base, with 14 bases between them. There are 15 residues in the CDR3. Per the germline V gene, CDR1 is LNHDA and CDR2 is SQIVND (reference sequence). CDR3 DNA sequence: TGTGCCAGTAGTCCAACAGGGAGGGAGAACACTGAAGCTTTCTTT. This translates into CASSPTGRENTEAFF.

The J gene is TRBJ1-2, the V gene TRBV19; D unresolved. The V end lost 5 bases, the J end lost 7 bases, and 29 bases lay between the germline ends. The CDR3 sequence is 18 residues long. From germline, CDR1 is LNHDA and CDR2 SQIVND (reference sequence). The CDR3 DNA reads TGTGCCAGTAGTCGGAGGTGGGGTTCCGCTCTTACTGACTCTGGCTACACCTTC. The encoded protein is CASSRRWGSALTDSGYTF.

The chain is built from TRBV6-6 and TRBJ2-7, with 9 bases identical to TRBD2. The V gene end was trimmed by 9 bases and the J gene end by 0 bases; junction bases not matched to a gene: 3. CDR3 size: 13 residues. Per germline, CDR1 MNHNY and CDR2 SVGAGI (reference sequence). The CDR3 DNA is TGTGCCAGTTGGCGGGGGGGCTCCTACGAGCAGTACTTC. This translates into CASWRGGSYEQYF.

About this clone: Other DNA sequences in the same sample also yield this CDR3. In nucleotides, the CDR3 is TGCGCCAGCAGCTTGGGAGGGACAGGCAACGAGCAGTACTTC. Its translation is CASSLGGTGNEQYF. The genes are TRBV5-1 and TRBJ2-7; 8 nucleotides match TRBD1. CDR3 size: 14 residues. V shed 0 bases, J shed 5 bases, and the junction held 4 bases outside the gene matches. Germline V gives CDR1 SGHRS, CDR2 YFSETQ.